The source of this T cell receptor (beta chain) is a study of CD8+CD57+ T cells in acquired aplastic anemia. Study overall: Sorted CD4+ and CD8+ cells yielded around 3.2 ug of DNA on average.

This clonotype was picked up many times. The patients chosen for sequencing had shown expansion of CD8+CD57+ cells (detected by flow cytometry). Blood was sampled before the patients had received any therapy. CDR3 size: 14 residues. Trimming shortened V by 5 bases and J by 5 bases, and 15 bases separated the two germline ends. Genomic DNA, serving as template, underwent TCR beta VDJ and CDR3 profiling. TCRdb called the reads again in MiXCR, with one record for every CDR3 protein. The data hold under 200,000 distinct CDR3 sequences, with about 45% observed a single time. V is TRBV12-3 or TRBV12-4 and J is TRBJ1-2, with unresolved D. The material sequenced was sorted CD4+, CD8+, or CD8+CD57+ T cells (not recorded which) from PBMCs. The TCR was taken from a human donor with aplastic anemia. CDR3 DNA: TGTGCCAGCAGTGCACGACACAAGACATATGGCTACACCTTC. Translating it yields CASSARHKTYGYTF.